This T cell receptor (beta chain) was captured in a study of Ad26.COV2.S vaccination and SARS-CoV-2 variants. Whole-study context: Within the COV1001 Ad26.COV2.S trial arm, the donor was enrolled. Whole-study results and caveats: Similar non-spike TCR breadth was observed in recipients of vaccine and of placebo. Vaccine recipients surpassed placebo recipients in spike-specific TCR breadth. Breadth and depth estimates from TCRs may understate total T cell responses.

The CDR3 length is 14 residues. Germline V gene lookup returns CDR1 ENHRY and CDR2 SYGVKD. V dropped 2 bases and J dropped 10; count of bases not matched to a gene: 5. Sequencing was performed with immunoSEQ multiplex PCR; in TCRdb, only in-frame clones are kept and a portion is missing. The data hold fewer than 400,000 clones, with around 90% observed a single time. As for this clone: Its matching antigen is unknown.

Treatment defined: about 20 received Ad26.COV2.S at low or high dose, single or two shots; roughly 5 received placebo; per-sample allocation not given. Sampling happened 63 days after the first vaccine or placebo injection. This chain uses TRBV10-3 with TRBJ2-1; 10 bases fit TRBD2. The sequence derives from a person aged 18 to 59 who received the Ad26.COV2.S COVID-19 vaccine or a placebo. The sequencing here drew on peripheral blood, taken in a trial of Ad26.COV2.S vaccine versus placebo. The CDR3 nucleotides are TGTGCCATCAGTGAGACCAGCGGGGGGGCCGAGCAGTTCTTC. It codes for CAISETSGGAEQFF.